The 27 T cell receptor beta chains below come from one sample, sequenced in a study of Graves' ophthalmopathy and Graves' hyperthyroidism. Amplification targeted the TCR beta CDR3 regions, with RNA transcripts as the source material. First-round RT-PCR with HTBI primers preceded a second-round multiplex PCR. TCRdb re-analysed the multiplex PCR reads in MiXCR, keeping a single row per CDR3 protein. The table records about 370,000 distinct CDR3 sequences, about 17% of them present only once. The sequenced sample consisted of peripheral blood. These receptors all come from an adult woman with stable Graves' hyperthyroidism.

The rearrangement uses TRBV12-3 or TRBV12-4 and TRBJ2-1; D tentatively fits TRBD1 or TRBD2 (5 bases each). The CDR3 covers 13 residues. Trimming stripped 1 base from V and 7 bases from J, with 8 bases between. The CDR3 bases are TGTGCCAGCAGTTTAGTCGGGGCGAATGAGCAGTTCTTC. Translating it yields CASSLVGANEQFF.

This clonotype was observed at least ten times. The chain couples TRBV9 to TRBJ2-7; 7 nucleotides match TRBD1. From germline, CDR1 is SGDLS and CDR2 YYNGEE. The CDR3 spans 14 residues. The J segment lost 2 bases and the V segment lost 2 bases, leaving 4 bases of the junction unmatched. This chain's CDR3 is CASSVGDSPYEQYF. In nucleotides, the CDR3 is TGTGCCAGCAGCGTGGGGGACAGCCCCTACGAGCAGTACTTC.

This clonotype came up many times. The chain combines TRBV10-3 with TRBJ2-5, with 12 bases matching TRBD1. CDR3 length: 14 amino acids. V was pared by 6 bases and J by 5 bases, with 4 bases of the junction left unmatched. The germline V gene encodes CDR1 ENHRY and CDR2 SYGVKD. The CDR3 region is CAIRRDRGHETQYF. The CDR3 DNA reads as TGTGCCATCAGAAGGGACAGGGGGCACGAGACCCAGTACTTC.

This clonotype was observed a few times. The CDR3 sequence: CAWSPPSYSSYEQYF. The CDR3 nucleotides are TGTGCCTGGAGTCCGCCGAGTTACAGCTCCTACGAGCAGTACTTC. V gene TRBV30 combines with J gene TRBJ2-7; D unresolved. CDR3 length: 15 residues. Deletions cut 2 bases from V and 0 bases from J, with 14 bases between. From germline, CDR1 is GTSNPN and CDR2 SVGIG (reference sequence).

This clonotype was detected ten times or more. This chain uses TRBV27 with TRBJ2-5, with 7 bases fitting TRBD2. CDR3 length equals 14 residues. Trimming at V came to 3 bases and at J to 4 bases, leaving 5 bases not matched to a gene. Germline-derived CDR1 and CDR2 are MNHEY and SMNVEV (reference sequence). The chain's CDR3 is CASSLGGEGETQYF. The CDR3 DNA reads as TGTGCCAGCAGTTTGGGGGGGGAAGGAGAGACCCAGTACTTC.

The chain couples TRBV12-3 or TRBV12-4 to TRBJ2-7; D may be TRBD2 (6 bases). The CDR3 length is 14 residues. Deletions cut 5 bases from V and 4 bases from J, with 15 bases between. As DNA, the CDR3 is TGTGCCAGCAGTGACGCGGACTACCCGTACGAGCAGTACTTC. Encoded protein: CASSDADYPYEQYF.

This clonotype was picked up many times. This chain joins TRBV30 and TRBJ1-3, with D uncertain. V was pared by 2 bases and J by 5 bases, with 10 bases between. This CDR3 region has 13 residues. Per the germline V gene, CDR1 is GTSNPN and CDR2 is SVGIG (reference sequence). CDR3 in amino acids: CAWSTAERNTIYF. The CDR3 bases are TGTGCCTGGAGTACGGCTGAGCGAAACACCATATATTTT.

This clonotype was observed at least ten times. The chain couples TRBV28 to TRBJ1-5; D might be TRBD1 (6 bases). The germline CDR1 and CDR2 sequences are MDHEN and SYDVKM. The CDR3 spans 13 residues. V lost 5 bases and J lost 9, with 14 bases in between. CDR3: CASSIIGGGPQHF. The DNA for the CDR3 is TGTGCCAGCAGTATCATAGGGGGTGGGCCCCAGCATTTT.

This clonotype appeared many times. The chain uses TRBV5-1 and TRBJ1-2; D remains ambiguous. V lost 4 bases, J lost 0 bases, and 13 bases lay in between. In germline, CDR1 is SGHRS, CDR2 YFSETQ. The CDR3 consists of 15 residues. The CDR3 DNA sequence: TGCGCCAGCAGCCCGTCCCCATCCGCTAACTATGGCTACACCTTC. It codes for CASSPSPSANYGYTF.

The chain couples TRBV3-1 to TRBJ2-7; 9 nucleotides match TRBD1. Germline V lookup: CDR1 LGHDT, CDR2 YNNKEL (reference sequence). The V segment lost 3 bases and the J segment 5 bases; nucleotides outside the gene matches: 8. This CDR3 spans 15 amino acids. Written as DNA, the CDR3 is TGTGCCAGCAGCCACGCGGGACAGGGTGGACACGAGCAGTACTTC. Translating it yields CASSHAGQGGHEQYF.

Many counts were recorded for this clonotype. V is TRBV14 and J is TRBJ2-7; D gene ambiguous. Germline V gene sequence: CDR1 SGHDN, CDR2 FVKESK. V dropped 0 bases and J dropped 3 bases, with 9 bases sitting between them. The CDR3 runs 14 residues. CDR3 loop: CASSQEQILYEQYF. The DNA of the CDR3 is TGTGCCAGCAGCCAAGAACAGATACTCTACGAGCAGTACTTC.

This clonotype was observed many times. This rearrangement joins TRBV12-3 or TRBV12-4 to TRBJ1-3; unclear D gene. Trimming took 5 bases from V and 0 from J, leaving 17 bases between them. This CDR3 has 17 residues. The CDR3 DNA reads TGTGCCAGCAGTCCAAGCGGAACGGAGACCTCTGGAAACACCATATATTTT. Protein sequence: CASSPSGTETSGNTIYF.

The V gene is TRBV29-1, the J gene TRBJ1-1, with D possibly being TRBD1 (6 bases). The V gene lost 5 bases and the J gene lost 0 bases, with 16 bases spanning the gap. The CDR3 covers 15 residues. The germline V gene encodes CDR1 SQVTM and CDR2 ANQGSEA. CDR3 amino acids: CSVYSRGAMNTEAFF. The CDR3 DNA sequence: TGCAGCGTTTATTCGAGGGGGGCTATGAACACTGAAGCTTTCTTT. Combining the CDR3 with reference TRBV29-1 and TRBJ1-1 gives the whole variable domain SAVISQKPSRDICQRGTSLTIQCQVDSQVTMMFWYRQQPGQSLTLIATANQGSEATYESGFVIDKFPISRPNLTFSTLTVSNMSPEDSSIYLCSVYSRGAMNTEAFFGQGTRLTVV.

This clonotype was seen just once. V usage is TRBV28 and J usage is TRBJ2-7; 8 bases match TRBD2. Germline assignment: CDR1 MDHEN and CDR2 SYDVKM. The CDR3 has 14 residues. Unmatched junction bases numbered 9, after V lost 6 bases and J lost 5 bases. For the CDR3, the DNA is TGTGCCAGCAGCATCGTTAGCGGGAAGAACGAGCAGTACTTC. It codes for CASSIVSGKNEQYF.

Ten or more counts support this clonotype. The J gene is TRBJ2-5, the V gene TRBV6-2 or TRBV6-3; no definite D call. Trimming stripped 6 bases from V and 2 bases from J, with 16 bases between. Per germline, CDR1 MNHEY and CDR2 SVGEGT. The CDR3 is made up of 15 amino acids. The DNA of the CDR3 is TGTGCCAGCAGGCAAGAATCAGATTTTCAAGAGACCCAGTACTTC. Protein product: CASRQESDFQETQYF.

This clonotype has a count of ten or more. One end of the junction fails to match germline, which may point to a read error. The V gene is TRBV6-5, the J gene TRBJ2-5; no clear D. Per germline, CDR1 MNHEY and CDR2 SVGAGI. There are 17 residues in the CDR3. The CDR3 bases are TGTGCCAGCAGTCACTCGTTGGTCAGGAAAACTCAAGAGACCCAGTACTTC. It translates to CASSHSLVRKTQETQYF.

This clonotype was recorded at least ten times. V and J are TRBV7-2 and TRBJ2-7, with 7 positions matching TRBD2. The length of the CDR3 is 14 residues. J lost 7 bases, V lost 4 bases, and 10 bases had no gene match. Germline loops: CDR1 SGHTA, CDR2 FQGNSA. CDR3 residues: CASSSQGWGGEQYF. CDR3 DNA sequence: TGTGCCAGCAGCTCCCAGGGCTGGGGGGGAGAGCAGTACTTC.

This clonotype was found many times. V usage is TRBV12-5 and J usage is TRBJ1-2; TRBD1 is a possible D gene (5 bases). The CDR3 runs 20 residues. The V end was cut by 0 bases, the J end by 3 bases, with 26 bases between. The germline V gene has CDR1 LGHNT and CDR2 FRNRAP. CDR3 amino acids: CASGLVRGTSDAPGHYGYTF. In DNA form, the CDR3 reads TGTGCTAGTGGTTTGGTACGAGGTACGTCGGACGCCCCAGGGCACTATGGCTACACCTTC.

Ten or more counts support this clonotype. This sequence joins TRBV4-2 and TRBJ1-2, with 8 bases lining up with TRBD1. The CDR3 covers 16 residues. Germline loops: CDR1 LGHNA, CDR2 YNFKEQ. The trim removed 2 bases at V and 4 bases at J, leaving 9 bases unmatched. As DNA, the CDR3 is TGTGCCAGCAGCCAACCACGACAGGGGCACAGCTATGGCTACACCTTC. Its protein is CASSQPRQGHSYGYTF.

This clonotype was detected ten times or more. The V call is TRBV6-1, the J call TRBJ2-7; the match to TRBD2 covers 12 bases. CDR1 is MNHNS and CDR2 is SASEGT in the germline V gene. The CDR3 sequence is 13 residues long. J lost 5 bases, V lost 8 bases, and 4 bases had no gene match. This CDR3 is CASWTSGKNEQYF. CDR3 DNA sequence: TGTGCCAGCTGGACTAGCGGGAAAAACGAGCAGTACTTC.

This clonotype has only a few counts. This chain uses TRBV27 with TRBJ1-5; tentatively, D is TRBD1 (6 bases). Germline CDR1 and CDR2: MNHEY and SMNVEV (reference sequence). The V and J ends lost 5 bases and 9 bases respectively, with 23 bases between them. The length of the CDR3 is 16 residues. CDR3 loop: CASSPFRVDRQRPQHF. The DNA of the CDR3 is TGTGCCAGCAGTCCCTTTAGGGTTGACAGGCAACGGCCCCAGCATTTT.

This clonotype showed up many times. The chain couples TRBV5-1 to TRBJ2-5; 9 nucleotides line up with TRBD1. This CDR3 region has 15 residues. CDR1 is SGHRS and CDR2 is YFSETQ in the germline V gene. Trimming took 3 bases from V and 5 from J; bases not matched to a gene: 8. The CDR3 sequence: CASSSHGQGTETQYF. The CDR3 DNA is TGCGCCAGCAGCTCACACGGACAGGGGACTGAGACCCAGTACTTC.

The chain employs TRBV18 and TRBJ2-7; 9 bases match TRBD1. This CDR3 is 17 amino acids long. Looked up from germline, CDR1 is KGHSH and CDR2 is LQKENI. Germline trimming cut 3 bases from V and 1 base from J; bases unmatched to any gene: 10. The CDR3 sequence is CASSPQGAGTGSYEQYF. The CDR3 bases are TGTGCCAGCTCACCGCAAGGGGCCGGGACAGGGTCCTACGAGCAGTACTTC.

This clonotype was seen only a few times. This chain uses TRBV3-1 with TRBJ2-7, with 10 bases lining up with TRBD2. This CDR3 region has 19 residues. CDR1 and CDR2 from the germline V gene are LGHDT and YNNKEL (reference sequence). Unmatched junction bases numbered 19, after V lost 4 bases and J lost 4 bases. The CDR3 DNA reads as TGTGCCAGCAGCCCCAACCCTTTTCTAGCGGGAGTCACGGGGTACGAGCAGTACTTC. It translates to CASSPNPFLAGVTGYEQYF.

This clonotype has a count of ten or more. The gene calls are TRBV14 and TRBJ1-2, with D possibly being TRBD1 (5 bases). This CDR3 spans 15 amino acids. The ends were cut back, 0 bases at V and 5 bases at J, with 13 bases in the middle. Germline assignment: CDR1 SGHDN and CDR2 FVKESK. The CDR3 bases are TGTGCCAGCAGCCAAGAAGTTGCCGGGGCGTATGGCTACACCTTC. This translates into CASSQEVAGAYGYTF.

This clonotype showed up many times. This chain joins TRBV24-1 and TRBJ1-1; D is perhaps TRBD1 (5 bases). CDR3 length: 13 residues. Deletions cut 7 bases from V and 2 bases from J, with 10 bases between. CDR1 KGHDR and CDR2 SFDVKD come from the germline V gene. The CDR3 sequence: CATRGDLNTEAFF. The CDR3 DNA follows: TGTGCCACCAGGGGGGACCTAAACACTGAAGCTTTCTTT.

The chain carries TRBV6-2 or TRBV6-3 and TRBJ1-2, with a tentative D call TRBD1 (6 bases). Germline V gene lookup returns CDR1 MNHEY and CDR2 SVGEGT. The CDR3 runs 13 residues. Trimming stripped 3 bases from V and 4 bases from J, with 9 bases between. CDR3 DNA sequence: TGTGCCAGCAGTTATGCGGGGGCCTATGGCTACACCTTC. It codes for CASSYAGAYGYTF.